These 17 T cell receptor beta chains were sequenced from one sample in a study of blood T cell repertoires in COVID-19. Using immunoSEQ multiplex PCR, the repertoire was profiled, and TCRdb retains in-frame clones only, with some absent. The repertoire holds some 150,000 clones, with 86% as singletons. The source material was peripheral blood. These receptors were obtained from a woman aged 55 to 70 with COVID-19, enrolled during active disease.

This chain joins TRBV11-2 and TRBJ2-7; 12 bases line up with TRBD2. Germline V gene lookup returns CDR1 SGHAT and CDR2 FQNNGV. V was clipped by 3 bases and J by 4 bases; unmatched bases: 1. The CDR3 is made up of 14 amino acids. The CDR3 sequence: CASSLTSGSYEQYF. The CDR3 DNA reads TGTGCCAGCAGCTTGACTAGCGGGAGTTACGAGCAGTACTTC.

The chain joins TRBV7-2 to TRBJ2-7, with 10 bases lining up with TRBD2. Trimming at V came to 7 bases and at J to 4 bases, leaving 10 bases not matched to a gene. Germline V gene sequence: CDR1 SGHTA, CDR2 FQGNSA. CDR3 length: 15 residues. The CDR3 is CASTEALAGVYEQYF. CDR3 bases: TGTGCCAGCACAGAGGCTCTAGCGGGAGTGTACGAGCAGTACTTC. The variable domain in full, completed from reference TRBV7-2 and TRBJ2-7, reads GAGVSQSPSNKVTEKGKDVELRCDPISGHTALYWYRQSLGQGLEFLIYFQGNSAPDKSGLPSDRFSAERTGGSVSTLTIQRTQQEDSAVYLCASTEALAGVYEQYFGPGTRLTVT.

The chain recombines TRBV27 with TRBJ2-1; the D gene is possibly TRBD2 (5 bases). Germline V gene data show CDR1 as MNHEY and CDR2 as SMNVEV (reference sequence). V was shortened by 5 bases and J by 6 bases, with 17 bases between the two germline ends. The CDR3 is 15 amino acids. The CDR3 nucleotides read TGTGCCAGCAGTGCACTAGAATTGGGTAGCAATGAGCAGTTCTTC. Its protein product is CASSALELGSNEQFF.

This chain links TRBV3-1 (or the pseudogene TRBV3-2) with TRBJ2-7; 8 nucleotides line up with TRBD1. The germline V gene encodes CDR1 LGHDT and CDR2 YNNKEL (reference sequence). CDR3 length: 18 residues. After removal of 7 bases from V and 4 bases from J, the junction contained 21 bases not matched to a gene. CDR3 DNA: TGTGCCAGCATCCCTTTAACCGGACAGGGCTTCACTGGGTACGAGCAGTACTTC. It translates to CASIPLTGQGFTGYEQYF.

The rearrangement links TRBV28 to TRBJ2-7; 13 bases match TRBD2. The CDR3 consists of 17 residues. J lost 1 base, V lost 6 bases, and 9 bases had no gene match. Germline V gene lookup returns CDR1 MDHEN and CDR2 SYDVKM. The CDR3 bases are TGTGCCAGCAGCCCAGCGGGACTAGCGGGAAATTCCTACGAGCAGTACTTC. Its protein is CASSPAGLAGNSYEQYF. The complete variable domain, with remaining parts taken from reference TRBV28 and TRBJ2-7, reads DVKVTQSSRYLVKRTGEKVFLECVQDMDHENMFWYRQDPGLGLRLIYFSYDVKMKEKGDIPEGYSVSREKKERFSLILESASTNQTSMYLCASSPAGLAGNSYEQYFGPGTRLTVT.

The gene calls are TRBV12-3 or TRBV12-4 and TRBJ1-2; maybe TRBD1 (5 bases). The CDR3 loop spans 12 amino acids. V lost 3 bases to trimming and J lost 8 bases, with 10 bases between them. Written as DNA, the CDR3 is TGTGCCAGCAGTTTTGGAGGGGAGGGCTACACCTTC. It specifies CASSFGGEGYTF.

V is TRBV2 and J is TRBJ2-3, with a weak D call TRBD2 (6 bases). Germline values: CDR1 SNHLY, CDR2 FYNNEI. With 8 bases removed from V and 1 base from J, the gap between germline ends came to 16 bases. The CDR3 extends over 15 amino acids. The chain's CDR3 is CASRAEGEGTDTQYF. The CDR3, as DNA: TGTGCCAGCCGGGCGGAGGGAGAGGGCACAGATACGCAGTATTTT. Based on the CDR3 plus reference TRBV2 and TRBJ2-3, the full variable domain is EPEVTQTPSHQVTQMGQEVILRCVPISNHLYFYWYRQILGQKVEFLVSFYNNEISEKSEIFDDQFSVERPDGSNFTLKIRSTKLEDSAMYFCASRAEGEGTDTQYFGPGTRLTVL.

CDR3: CASSRQGDNSPLHF. Written as DNA, the CDR3 is TGTGCCAGCAGTCGACAGGGGGATAATTCACCCCTCCACTTT. This sequence joins TRBV6-5 and TRBJ1-6, with 9 bases that match TRBD1. The V gene's germline CDR1 is MNHEY and CDR2 SVGAGI. The CDR3 is 14 residues long. The junction had 1 base not matched to a gene; V was cut back by 5 bases and J by 5 bases.

This chain links TRBV20-1 with TRBJ2-7; TRBD2 matches at 7 bases. V lost 6 bases and J lost 6; bases outside the gene matches: 5. Germline CDR1 is DFQATT and CDR2 is SNEGSKA (reference sequence). The CDR3 is 11 amino acids. The CDR3 here is CSALTSAEQYF. DNA of the CDR3: TGCAGTGCCCTCACTAGCGCCGAGCAGTACTTC.

The chain joins TRBV29-1 to TRBJ2-1; perhaps TRBD2 as D (6 bases). V was clipped by 7 bases and J by 4 bases, with 20 bases between them. The CDR3 sequence is 15 residues long. CDR1 and CDR2 (germline): SQVTM, ANQGSEA. The CDR3 bases are TGCAGCGCCTCAGTTGGTAGCGGCGCTTACAATGAGCAGTTCTTC. This sequence encodes CSASVGSGAYNEQFF.

The rearrangement links TRBV9 to TRBJ1-1; no clear D. This CDR3 is built from 12 residues. V lost 1 base and J 7 bases, leaving 8 bases between the germline ends. From germline, CDR1 is SGDLS and CDR2 YYNGEE. The CDR3 spells CASSVQSGEAFF. In DNA, the CDR3 is TGTGCCAGCAGCGTACAATCGGGTGAAGCTTTCTTT. The full variable domain, in which reference TRBV9 and TRBJ1-1 provide the parts outside the CDR3, is DSGVTQTPKHLITATGQRVTLRCSPRSGDLSVYWYQQSLDQGLQFLIQYYNGEERAKGNILERFSAQQFPDLHSELNLSSLELGDSALYFCASSVQSGEAFFGQGTRLTVV.

The rearrangement links TRBV11-3 to TRBJ2-1, with TRBD2 matching over 12 bases. CDR1 and CDR2 from the germline V gene are SGHNT and YENEEA. The junction had 9 bases not matched to a gene; V was cut back by 2 bases and J by 10 bases. CDR3 size: 16 residues. The CDR3 loop reads CASSLHLAGGPREQFF. The DNA for the CDR3 is TGTGCCAGCAGCTTACATCTAGCGGGAGGGCCTAGGGAGCAGTTCTTC. Full variable domain (outside the CDR3, taken from reference TRBV11-3 and TRBJ2-1): EAGVVQSPRYKIIEKKQPVAFWCNPISGHNTLYWYLQNLGQGPELLIRYENEEAVDDSQLPKDRFSAERLKGVDSTLKIQPAELGDSAVYLCASSLHLAGGPREQFFGPGTRLTVL.

The chain carries TRBV6-5 and TRBJ2-1; the match to TRBD1 covers 7 bases. The V and J ends lost 7 bases and 6 bases, in that order; junction bases with no gene match: 6. Germline assignment: CDR1 MNHEY and CDR2 SVGAGI. The CDR3 sequence is 13 residues long. CDR3 DNA sequence: TGTGCCAGCACCCCCAGGGGGTTCAATGAGCAGTTCTTC. Its protein product is CASTPRGFNEQFF.

This chain joins TRBV6-5 and TRBJ2-7; 7 bases line up with TRBD1. CDR1 is MNHEY and CDR2 is SVGAGI in the germline V gene. CDR3 length: 14 residues. J gave up 5 bases and V 6 bases, and 10 bases lay outside the gene matches. In DNA form, the CDR3 reads TGTGCCAGCAGGAACAGACAGGGCGTCGACGAGCAGTACTTC. This translates into CASRNRQGVDEQYF.

The genes are TRBV6-5 and TRBJ2-7, with D unresolved. With 6 bases removed from V and 6 bases from J, the gap between germline ends came to 12 bases. This CDR3 is 12 amino acids long. Germline assignment: CDR1 MNHEY and CDR2 SVGAGI. CDR3 protein: CASSQNAGEQYF. CDR3 DNA sequence: TGTGCCAGCAGCCAAAACGCCGGCGAGCAGTACTTC.

The gene calls are TRBV19 and TRBJ1-2; D gene unclear. Germline CDR1 and CDR2: LNHDA and SQIVND (reference sequence). This CDR3 is 11 amino acids long. Trimming stripped 1 base from V and 8 bases from J, with 5 bases between. The CDR3 spells CASSIAGGYTF. The CDR3 DNA reads as TGTGCCAGTAGTATAGCGGGGGGCTACACCTTC. Full variable domain (remainder filled in from reference TRBV19 and TRBJ1-2): DGGITQSPKYLFRKEGQNVTLSCEQNLNHDAMYWYRQDPGQGLRLIYYSQIVNDFQKGDIAEGYSVSREKKESFPLTVTSAQKNPTAFYLCASSIAGGYTFGSGTRLTVV.

The chain joins TRBV7-9 to TRBJ2-7; possibly TRBD1 for D (7 bases). V was pared by 2 bases and J by 3 bases, with 11 bases between. Germline loops: CDR1 SEHNR, CDR2 FQNEAQ (reference sequence). This CDR3 contains 14 residues. The CDR3 DNA sequence: TGTGCCAGCAGCTTAACCCAGGGGGGCTACGAGCAGTACTTC. Translated: CASSLTQGGYEQYF.